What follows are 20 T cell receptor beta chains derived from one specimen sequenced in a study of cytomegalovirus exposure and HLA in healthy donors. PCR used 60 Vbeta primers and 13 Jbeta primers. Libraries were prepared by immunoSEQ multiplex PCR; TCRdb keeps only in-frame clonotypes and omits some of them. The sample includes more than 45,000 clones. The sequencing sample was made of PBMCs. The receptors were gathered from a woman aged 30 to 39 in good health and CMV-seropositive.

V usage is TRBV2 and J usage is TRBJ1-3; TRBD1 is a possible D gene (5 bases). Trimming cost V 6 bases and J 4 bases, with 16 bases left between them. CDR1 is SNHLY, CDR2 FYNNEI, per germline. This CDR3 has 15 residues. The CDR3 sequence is CASRGAANRGNTIYF. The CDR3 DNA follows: TGTGCCAGCAGAGGGGCAGCAAACCGAGGAAACACCATATATTTT.

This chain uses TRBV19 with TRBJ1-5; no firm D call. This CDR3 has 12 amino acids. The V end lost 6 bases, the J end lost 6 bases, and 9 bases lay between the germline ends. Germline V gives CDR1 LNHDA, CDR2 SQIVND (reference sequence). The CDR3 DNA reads TGTGCCAGTAGCCAACAGTCTCAGCCCCAGCATTTT. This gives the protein CASSQQSQPQHF.

CDR3 protein: CAWSVAGEQFF. Here the CDR3 DNA reads TGTGCCTGGAGTGTAGCCGGGGAGCAGTTCTTC. The V and J genes are TRBV30 and TRBJ2-1; D is unclear. The ends were cut back, 0 bases at V and 10 bases at J, with 7 bases in the middle. The germline V gene has CDR1 GTSNPN and CDR2 SVGIG (reference sequence). The CDR3 sequence is 11 residues long.

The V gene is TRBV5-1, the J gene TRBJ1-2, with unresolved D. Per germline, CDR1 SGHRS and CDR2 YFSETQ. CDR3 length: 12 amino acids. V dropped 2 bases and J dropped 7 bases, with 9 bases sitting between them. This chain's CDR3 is CASSLYGVGYTF. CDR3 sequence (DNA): TGCGCCAGCAGCTTATACGGGGTTGGCTACACCTTC.

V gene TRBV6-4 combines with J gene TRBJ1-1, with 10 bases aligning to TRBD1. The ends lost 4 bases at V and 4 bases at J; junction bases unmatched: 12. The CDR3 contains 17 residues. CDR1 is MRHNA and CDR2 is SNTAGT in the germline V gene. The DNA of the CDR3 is TGTGCCAGCAGTGCCTCCGGGACAGGGGTTTCGAGCACTGAAGCTTTCTTT. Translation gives CASSASGTGVSSTEAFF.

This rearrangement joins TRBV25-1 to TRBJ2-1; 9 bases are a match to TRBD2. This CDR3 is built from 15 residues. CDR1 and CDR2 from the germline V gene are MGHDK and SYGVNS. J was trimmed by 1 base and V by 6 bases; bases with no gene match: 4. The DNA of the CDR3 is TGTGCCAGCAGACTAGCGGGCCTTTCCTACAATGAGCAGTTCTTC. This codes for CASRLAGLSYNEQFF. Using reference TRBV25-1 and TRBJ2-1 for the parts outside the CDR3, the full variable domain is EADIYQTPRYLVIGTGKKITLECSQTMGHDKMYWYQQDPGMELHLIHYSYGVNSTEKGDLSSESTVSRIRTEHFPLTLESARPSHTSQYLCASRLAGLSYNEQFFGPGTRLTVL.

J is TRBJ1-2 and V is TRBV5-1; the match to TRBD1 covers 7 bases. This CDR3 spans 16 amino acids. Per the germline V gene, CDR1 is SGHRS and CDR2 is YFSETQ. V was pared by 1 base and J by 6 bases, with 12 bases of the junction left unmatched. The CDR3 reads CASSLRPGTVPHGYTF. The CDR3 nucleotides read TGCGCCAGCAGCTTGAGACCGGGGACAGTGCCCCATGGCTACACCTTC.

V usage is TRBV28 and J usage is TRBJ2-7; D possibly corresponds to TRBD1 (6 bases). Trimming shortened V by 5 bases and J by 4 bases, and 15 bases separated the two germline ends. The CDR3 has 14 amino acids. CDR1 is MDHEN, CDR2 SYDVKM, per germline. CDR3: CASSTLKGQYEQYF. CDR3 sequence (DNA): TGTGCCAGCAGTACGCTCAAGGGACAATACGAGCAGTACTTC.

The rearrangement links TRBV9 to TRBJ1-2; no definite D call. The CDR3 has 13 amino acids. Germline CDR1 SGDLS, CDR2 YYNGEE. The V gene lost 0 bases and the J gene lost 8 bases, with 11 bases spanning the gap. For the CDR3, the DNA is TGTGCCAGCAGCGTAGGAGGCCTCGGGGGCTACACCTTC. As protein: CASSVGGLGGYTF.

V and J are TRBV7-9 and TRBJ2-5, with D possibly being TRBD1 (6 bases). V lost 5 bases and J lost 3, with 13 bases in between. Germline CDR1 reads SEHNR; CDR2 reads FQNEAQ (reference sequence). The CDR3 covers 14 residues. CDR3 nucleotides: TGTGCCAGCAGCCTAGGACAGCTTGAAGAGACCCAGTACTTC. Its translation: CASSLGQLEETQYF.

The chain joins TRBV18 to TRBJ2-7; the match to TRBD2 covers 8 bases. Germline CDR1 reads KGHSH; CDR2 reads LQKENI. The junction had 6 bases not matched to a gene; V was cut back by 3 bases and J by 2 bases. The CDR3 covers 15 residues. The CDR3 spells CASSPLAGSAYEQYF. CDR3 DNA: TGTGCCAGCTCACCTCTAGCGGGTAGCGCCTACGAGCAGTACTTC.

CDR3 sequence: CAWTTRGSDEQYF. The CDR3, as DNA: TGTGCCTGGACAACGCGGGGATCGGACGAGCAGTACTTC. V and J are TRBV30 and TRBJ2-7; possibly TRBD2 for D (6 bases). This CDR3 contains 13 residues. V gave up 4 bases and J gave up 5 bases, with 15 bases separating them. Germline CDR1 and CDR2: GTSNPN and SVGIG (reference sequence).

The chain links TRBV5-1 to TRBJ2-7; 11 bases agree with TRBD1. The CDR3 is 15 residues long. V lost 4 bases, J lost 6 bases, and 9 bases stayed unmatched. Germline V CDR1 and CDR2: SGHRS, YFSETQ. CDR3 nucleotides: TGCGCCAGCAGCCCTGAGGCGGACAGGGGGCTCGAGCAGTACTTC. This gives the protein CASSPEADRGLEQYF.

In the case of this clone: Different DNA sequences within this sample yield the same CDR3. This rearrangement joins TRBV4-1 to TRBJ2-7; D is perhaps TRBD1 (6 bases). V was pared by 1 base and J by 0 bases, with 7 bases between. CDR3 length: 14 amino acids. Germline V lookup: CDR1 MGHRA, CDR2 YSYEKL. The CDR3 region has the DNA TGCGCCAGCAGCCAAGTACAGGGCTCCTACGAGCAGTACTTC. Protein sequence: CASSQVQGSYEQYF.

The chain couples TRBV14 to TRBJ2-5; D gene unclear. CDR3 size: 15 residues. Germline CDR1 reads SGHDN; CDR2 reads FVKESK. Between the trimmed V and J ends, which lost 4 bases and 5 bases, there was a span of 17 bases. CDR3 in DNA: TGTGCCAGCAGCCCGCGTTGGTCCCCTGAGGAGACCCAGTACTTC. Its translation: CASSPRWSPEETQYF.

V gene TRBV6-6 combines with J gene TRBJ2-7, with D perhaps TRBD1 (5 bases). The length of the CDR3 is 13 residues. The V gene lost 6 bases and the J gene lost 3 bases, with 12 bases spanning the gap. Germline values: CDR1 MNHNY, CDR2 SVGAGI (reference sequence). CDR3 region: CASSSTENYEQYF. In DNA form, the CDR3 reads TGTGCCAGCAGCTCGACAGAGAACTACGAGCAGTACTTC.

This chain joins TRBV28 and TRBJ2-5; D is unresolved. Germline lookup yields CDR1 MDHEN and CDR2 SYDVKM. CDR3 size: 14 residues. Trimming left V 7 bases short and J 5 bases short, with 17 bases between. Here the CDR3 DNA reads TGTGCCAGCAACGGAGAGACCTTCGGGGAGACCCAGTACTTC. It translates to CASNGETFGETQYF.

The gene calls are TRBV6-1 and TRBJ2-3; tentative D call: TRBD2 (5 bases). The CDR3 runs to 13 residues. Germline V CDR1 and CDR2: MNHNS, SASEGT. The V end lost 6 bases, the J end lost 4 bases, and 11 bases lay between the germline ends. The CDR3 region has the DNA TGTGCCAGCAGCCCTAGCTTACCAGATACGCAGTATTTT. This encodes CASSPSLPDTQYF.

In nucleotides, the CDR3 is TGTGCCAGCAGTCCTCAGACGGGGTTTGGGCACGAGCAGTACTTC. It specifies CASSPQTGFGHEQYF. The chain uses TRBV6-5 and TRBJ2-7, with D maybe TRBD2 (5 bases). The CDR3 is 15 residues long. CDR1 and CDR2 (germline): MNHEY, SVGAGI. V lost 5 bases to trimming and J lost 5 bases, with 19 bases between them.

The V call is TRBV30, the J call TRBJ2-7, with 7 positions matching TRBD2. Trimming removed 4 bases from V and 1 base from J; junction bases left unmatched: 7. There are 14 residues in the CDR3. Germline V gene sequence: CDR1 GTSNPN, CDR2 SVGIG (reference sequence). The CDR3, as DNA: TGTGCCTGGACCCCCCTAGCGGCTTCCTACGAGCAGTACTTC. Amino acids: CAWTPLAASYEQYF.